The rows below give T cell receptor beta chains drawn from one sample of a study of T-cell reconstitution after alpha-beta-depleted transplantation in children. MiXCR, applied by TCRdb to the PCR reads, yields one record per CDR3 protein. The data hold about 980,000 distinct CDR3 sequences, with 25% to 30% observed a single time. This specimen was PBMCs, mostly from graft donor cells, taken 360 days after TCRalphabeta/CD19-depleted stem cell transplant. Source of these receptors: a boy younger than two who had a stem cell transplant for SCID, so the T cells may come from the graft donor. Each CDR3 is given with its conserved first and last residue. D genes are given only for firm matches. Part of the rows lack a size; the others show once, few, many or a class for expanded clones.

few	TRBJ2-2	17	TRBV6-5	NA	TGTGCCAGCAGTTACTCGTCCGGACTCCCGAACACCGGGGAGCTGTTTTTT	CASSYSSGLPNTGELFF
NA	TRBJ2-6	13	TRBV20-1	NA	TGCAGTGCTCCGAACTCTGGGGCCAACGTCCTGACTTTC	CSAPNSGANVLTF
NA	TRBJ1-1	15	TRBV6-5	TRBD1	TGTGCCAGCATTAGACAGGGGGCTCGGGGCACTGAAGCTTTCTTT	CASIRQGARGTEAFF
NA	TRBJ2-3	16	TRBV24-1	TRBD1	TGTGCCACCAGTGCCGGGACAGGGATCGACACAGATACGCAGTATTTT	CATSAGTGIDTDTQYF
NA	TRBJ2-5	16	TRBV4-3	NA	TGCGCCAGCAGCCAATCCTATGGGGCAGGTGAAGAGACCCAGTACTTC	CASSQSYGAGEETQYF
few	TRBJ2-7	15	TRBV6-2/TRBV6-3	TRBD1	TGTGCCAGCAGTCCCGCCGGGACAGGGACGTACGAGCAGTACTTC	CASSPAGTGTYEQYF
NA	TRBJ1-1	13	TRBV20-1	NA	TGCAGTGCTCCCCAGTTACCGAACACTGAAGCTTTCTTT	CSAPQLPNTEAFF
few	TRBJ2-7	14	TRBV28	NA	TGTGCCAGCAGTTTCGGGACGGATCACTACGAGCAGTACTTC	CASSFGTDHYEQYF
few	TRBJ1-6	15	TRBV7-2	NA	TGTGCCAGCAGCCCGCCAGGGTGGGCTAATTCACCCCTCCACTTT	CASSPPGWANSPLHF
NA	TRBJ2-1	16	TRBV5-6	TRBD2	TGTGCCAGCAGCTTGGGACTAGCGGGGGTTTTCGGTGAGCAGTTCTTC	CASSLGLAGVFGEQFF
NA	TRBJ2-3	14	TRBV3-1	NA	TGTGCCAGCAGCTTCCGGACAACCACAGATACGCAGTATTTT	CASSFRTTTDTQYF
NA	TRBJ2-7	12	TRBV29-1	NA	TGCAGCGTTACCCTGGGGACCTACGAGCAGTACTTC	CSVTLGTYEQYF
few	TRBJ2-5	13	TRBV4-3	NA	TGCGCCAGCAGCCAAGCGGAGGGCGAGACCCAGTACTTC	CASSQAEGETQYF
few	TRBJ1-4	13	TRBV20-1	TRBD1	TGCAGTGCTAGCGAGGGGGCTGTTGAAAAACTGTTTTTT	CSASEGAVEKLFF
NA	TRBJ2-1	14	TRBV20-1	TRBD1	TGCAGTGCTAGAGTGGACAGGGTCTACAATGAGCAGTTCTTC	CSARVDRVYNEQFF
NA	TRBJ1-3	16	TRBV5-6	NA	TGTGCCAGCAGCTTCGGATCCACAGGCCATGGAAACACCATATATTTT	CASSFGSTGHGNTIYF
few	TRBJ2-7	16	TRBV4-3	TRBD1	TGCGCCAGCAGCCAAGTTTGGTCCGAGACAGGGGGAGAGCAGTACTTC	CASSQVWSETGGEQYF
NA	TRBJ2-2	14	TRBV12-3/TRBV12-4	TRBD1	TGTGCCAGCAACCGGGACAGTAACACCGGGGAGCTGTTTTTT	CASNRDSNTGELFF
NA	TRBJ2-3	12	TRBV20-1	NA	TGCAGTGGGGATTCGCGCACAGATACGCAGTATTTT	CSGDSRTDTQYF
few	TRBJ1-6	15	TRBV20-1	NA	TGCAGTGCTAGACTGGGGCGAAACATTCGTTCACCCCTCCACTTT	CSARLGRNIRSPLHF
NA	TRBJ1-2	12	TRBV7-2	NA	TGTGCCAGCAGCTCCATTAGATATGGCTACACCTTC	CASSSIRYGYTF
NA	TRBJ2-2	14	TRBV20-1	NA	TGCAGTGCTAGAGTGGCGGGGCGCACCGGGGAGCTGTTTTTT	CSARVAGRTGELFF
NA	TRBJ2-1	16	TRBV20-1	TRBD2	TGCAGTGCTAGATCTTCTAGCGGGGGGGCCTCCAATGAGCAGTTCTTC	CSARSSSGGASNEQFF
many	TRBJ2-7	14	TRBV5-1	NA	TGCGCCAGCAGCTTGGCCCCGAGCTCCTACGAGCAGTACTTC	CASSLAPSSYEQYF
many	TRBJ2-5	15	TRBV28	NA	TGTGCCAGCAGCTCAGACAGGGCGGGGGAAGAGACCCAGTACTTC	CASSSDRAGEETQYF
NA	TRBJ1-2	15	TRBV20-1	TRBD1	TGCAGTGCAAAAACCGGGACAGGGGGCGCGAGTGGCTACACCTTC	CSAKTGTGGASGYTF
NA	TRBJ2-1	15	TRBV12-3/TRBV12-4	NA	TGTGCCAGCAGTTTTGTGTTCAGTTTTCAAAAAGAGCAGTTCTTC	CASSFVFSFQKEQFF
NA	TRBJ1-2	15	TRBV4-1	NA	TGCGCCAGCAGCCAGGAGGACTTTTCAAACTATGGCTACACCTTC	CASSQEDFSNYGYTF
NA	TRBJ2-2	15	TRBV6-5	NA	TGTGCCAGCAGTTCGTTCTCAGATTTCACCGGGGAGCTGTTTTTT	CASSSFSDFTGELFF
many	TRBJ2-2	14	TRBV12-3/TRBV12-4	NA	TGTGCCAGCAGTTCCTCCCCGGGGCCCGGGGAGCTGTTTTTT	CASSSSPGPGELFF
NA	TRBJ2-5	12	TRBV20-1	NA	TGCAGTGCTAGAGACAGTACCGAGACCCAGTACTTC	CSARDSTETQYF
few	TRBJ2-2	16	TRBV28	NA	TGTGCCAGCAGTGAGGTCAGGGTGGGAAACACCGGGGAGCTGTTTTTT	CASSEVRVGNTGELFF
NA	TRBJ2-7	14	TRBV20-1	NA	TGCAGTGCGAACCCAGGGGCCCTCTCCTACGAGCAGTACTTC	CSANPGALSYEQYF
few	TRBJ2-7	12	TRBV20-1	TRBD1	TGCAGTGCCGACAGGGATGGGTACGAGCAGTACTTC	CSADRDGYEQYF
NA	TRBJ2-7	14	TRBV5-1	NA	TGCGCCAGCAGCTTGCTAGGGGTGAACAACGAGCAGTACTTC	CASSLLGVNNEQYF
few	TRBJ1-5	14	TRBV12-3/TRBV12-4	NA	TGTGCCAGCAGTCAGGAGACTAGCAATCAGCCCCAGCATTTT	CASSQETSNQPQHF
once	TRBJ2-5	13	TRBV7-9	NA	TGTGCCAGCAGCTTATCTTTGTTCGAGACCCAGTACTTC	CASSLSLFETQYF
many	TRBJ1-5	16	TRBV12-3/TRBV12-4	TRBD1	TGTGCCAGCAGTCCCGGGGACAGGGGAGGTAATCAGCCCCAGCATTTT	CASSPGDRGGNQPQHF
many	TRBJ2-7	15	TRBV11-2	NA	TGTGCCAGCAGCTTAGAGGCTTCCAGGGACTACGAGCAGTACTTC	CASSLEASRDYEQYF
NA	TRBJ2-2	13	TRBV4-2	NA	TGTGCCAGCAGCCAAGCGGGAACCGGGGAGCTGTTTTTT	CASSQAGTGELFF
NA	TRBJ2-1	13	TRBV27	NA	TGTGCCAGCAACAGGGTTGGGGTCTATGAGCAGTTCTTC	CASNRVGVYEQFF
NA	TRBJ2-2	15	TRBV9	TRBD1	TGTGCCAGCAGCGTAGAGGGACAGGGATTCGGGGAGCTGTTTTTT	CASSVEGQGFGELFF